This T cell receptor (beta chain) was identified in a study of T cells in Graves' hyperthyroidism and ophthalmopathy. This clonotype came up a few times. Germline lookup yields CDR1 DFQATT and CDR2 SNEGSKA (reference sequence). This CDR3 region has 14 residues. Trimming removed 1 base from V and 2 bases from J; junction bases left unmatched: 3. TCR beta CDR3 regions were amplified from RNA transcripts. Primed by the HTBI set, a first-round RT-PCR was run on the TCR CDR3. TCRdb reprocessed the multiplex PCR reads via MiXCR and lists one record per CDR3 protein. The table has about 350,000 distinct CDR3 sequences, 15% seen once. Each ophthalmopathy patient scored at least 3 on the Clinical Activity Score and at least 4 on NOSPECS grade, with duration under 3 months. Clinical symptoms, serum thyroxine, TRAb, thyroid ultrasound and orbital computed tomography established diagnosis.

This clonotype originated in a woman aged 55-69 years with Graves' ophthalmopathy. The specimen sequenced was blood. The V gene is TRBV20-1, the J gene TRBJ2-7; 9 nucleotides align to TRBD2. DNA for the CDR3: TGCAGTGCTAGAGTAGCGGGAGAGACCTACGAGCAGTACTTC. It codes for CSARVAGETYEQYF.